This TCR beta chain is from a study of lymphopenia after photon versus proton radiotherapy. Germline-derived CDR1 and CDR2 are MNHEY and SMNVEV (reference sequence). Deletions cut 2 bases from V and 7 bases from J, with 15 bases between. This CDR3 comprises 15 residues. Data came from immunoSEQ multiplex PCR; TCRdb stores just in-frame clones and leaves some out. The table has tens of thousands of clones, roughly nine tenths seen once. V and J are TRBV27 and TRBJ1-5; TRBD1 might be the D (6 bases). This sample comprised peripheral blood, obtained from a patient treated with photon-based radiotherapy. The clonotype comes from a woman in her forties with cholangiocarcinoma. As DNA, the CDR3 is TGTGCCAGCAGTTTAACATCGGGGGGGCAACAGCCCCAGCATTTT. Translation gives CASSLTSGGQQPQHF.